This entry describes one T cell receptor (beta chain). Primers used in a second PCR of roughly 6 to 11 cycles were a sample-barcoded 5' primer and a J-beta primer mix. Using its own MiXCR run on the 5' RACE reads, TCRdb lists one record per CDR3 protein. The sample consists of some 1.6 million distinct CDR3 sequences, roughly 30% of them appearing once. V shed 3 bases and J shed 0 bases, with 9 bases lying between them. The germline gives CDR1 MNHNS, CDR2 SASEGT. The CDR3 is 15 residues long. These data belong to a study of blood T cells in healthy people across ages. V and J are TRBV6-1 and TRBJ1-5; D unclear. The sequenced sample was blood. The sequence derives from a woman in her thirties in good health. CDR3 in DNA: TGTGCCAGCAGTGAGCTCAGATATAGCAATCAGCCCCAGCATTTT. Encoded protein: CASSELRYSNQPQHF.